One and the same sample provided the 14 T cell receptor beta chains below, sequenced in a study of blood T cell repertoires in COVID-19. Data came from immunoSEQ multiplex PCR; TCRdb stores just in-frame clones and leaves some out. The data show 250,000 to 350,000 clones, around 88% seen once. Sequenced input: peripheral blood. All receptors come from a man between 25 and 39 years old with acute or convalescent COVID-19.

The V gene is TRBV3-1 (or the pseudogene TRBV3-2), the J gene TRBJ1-2; TRBD1 is a possible D gene (6 bases). CDR3 length: 13 amino acids. V lost 2 bases and J lost 4, with 8 bases in between. Germline V gene sequence: CDR1 LGHDT, CDR2 YNNKEL (reference sequence). The CDR3 nucleotides read TGTGCCAGCAGCCAATACAGGGCCTATGGCTACACCTTC. Its protein is CASSQYRAYGYTF.

This clone was observed once. The chain couples TRBV21-1 to TRBJ2-1; the D call of TRBD2 is as the table states it, not checked on the DNA. TRBV21-1 is a known pseudogene. This CDR3 contains 18 residues. The CDR3 nucleotides read TGTGCCAGCAGCCTTGGCGGGACTAGCGGGGGCCTAAACAATGAGCAGTTCTTC. Amino acids: CASSLGGTSGGLNNEQFF.

The V call is TRBV7-9, the J call TRBJ1-5; D is possibly TRBD1 (5 bases). This CDR3 contains 15 residues. Germline CDR1 reads SEHNR; CDR2 reads FQNEAQ (reference sequence). Trimming stripped 0 bases from V and 6 bases from J, with 12 bases between. CDR3 protein: CASSLAQGHGQPQHF. The DNA for the CDR3 is TGTGCCAGCAGCTTAGCGCAGGGTCACGGTCAGCCCCAGCATTTT.

The chain uses TRBV7-9 and TRBJ2-3; the D gene is possibly TRBD2 (5 bases). The CDR3 spans 13 residues. The V end was cut by 3 bases, the J end by 2 bases, with 6 bases between. CDR1 and CDR2 (germline): SEHNR, FQNEAQ (reference sequence). The CDR3 region is CASSLDSTDTQYF. The CDR3 region has the DNA TGTGCCAGCAGCTTGGACTCCACAGATACGCAGTATTTT.

The rearrangement uses TRBV6-7 and TRBJ2-2; 8 bases line up with TRBD2. TRBV6-7 is marked as an open reading frame, function uncertain. V was pared by 6 bases and J by 1 base, with 4 bases of the junction left unmatched. CDR3 length equals 15 residues. The CDR3 nucleotides are TGTGCCAGCAGACCCGGGGGGGAGAACACCGGGGAGCTGTTTTTT. This gives the protein CASRPGGENTGELFF.

This chain connects TRBV3-1 (or the pseudogene TRBV3-2) to TRBJ1-2, with 7 positions matching TRBD1. The CDR3 loop spans 13 amino acids. Looked up from germline, CDR1 is LGHDT and CDR2 is YNNKEL (reference sequence). The V segment lost 4 bases and the J segment 8 bases; nucleotides outside the gene matches: 7. The CDR3 region has the DNA TGTGCCAGCAGCCTAAGGGTAGGGGGCGGCTACACCTTC. Residues: CASSLRVGGGYTF.

This clone was seen at least ten times. This chain links TRBV27 with TRBJ2-3; 16 bases are shared with TRBD2. V trimming: 2 bases; J trimming: 0 bases; junction bases outside the gene matches: 8. The CDR3 contains 20 residues. Germline assignment: CDR1 MNHEY and CDR2 SMNVEV (reference sequence). The CDR3 loop is CASSLSGTSGGAISTDTQYF. In DNA, the CDR3 is TGTGCCAGCAGTTTAAGTGGGACTAGCGGGGGGGCAATAAGCACAGATACGCAGTATTTT.

A note on this clone: The junction departs from germline at one end; a sequencing error may be responsible. The chain carries TRBV7-7 and TRBJ2-7, with D unresolved. The CDR3 is 14 residues long. Germline values: CDR1 SSHAT, CDR2 FNYEAQ (reference sequence). CDR3 nucleotides: TGTGCTAGCAGCATCTCTACGGGCTCCTACGAGCAGTACTTC. Residues: CASSISTGSYEQYF.

The chain links TRBV7-9 to TRBJ1-5, with D possibly TRBD1 on 5 matching bases. Germline V gene sequence: CDR1 SEHNR, CDR2 FQNEAQ (reference sequence). Trimming took 4 bases from V and 4 from J, leaving 11 bases between them. This CDR3 has 14 residues. The CDR3 coding sequence is TGTGCCAGCAGCTCTATGCAGGGAAATCAGCCCCAGCATTTT. Its protein product is CASSSMQGNQPQHF.

The chain links TRBV7-2 to TRBJ2-7; TRBD1 aligns across 7 bases. This CDR3 comprises 15 residues. Germline trimming cut 0 bases from V and 3 bases from J; bases unmatched to any gene: 5. The V gene's germline CDR1 is SGHTA and CDR2 FQGNSA. CDR3 DNA sequence: TGTGCCAGCAGCTTAGCCTCGGGACAGAGCTACGAGCAGTACTTC. It encodes CASSLASGQSYEQYF.

The rearrangement links TRBV6-4 to TRBJ2-3, with 8 nucleotides matching TRBD2. In germline, CDR1 is MRHNA, CDR2 SNTAGT. The J segment lost 6 bases and the V segment lost 10 bases, leaving 15 bases of the junction unmatched. The CDR3 loop spans 15 amino acids. CDR3 sequence: CATSNGGRRFDTQYF. Written as DNA, the CDR3 is TGTGCCACCTCGAACGGCGGGAGGCGCTTTGATACGCAGTATTTT.

This clone is a singleton in its sample. The J gene is TRBJ2-1, the V gene TRBV28; 10 bases line up with TRBD2. Looked up from germline, CDR1 is MDHEN and CDR2 is SYDVKM. V lost 2 bases to trimming and J lost 4 bases; unmatched junction nucleotides: 2. This CDR3 contains 15 residues. The DNA of the CDR3 is TGTGCCAGCAGTTTAGCGACTAGCGGGTACAATGAGCAGTTCTTC. It yields the protein CASSLATSGYNEQFF.

The V gene is TRBV27, the J gene TRBJ2-7, with D possibly being TRBD2 (5 bases). Germline V gives CDR1 MNHEY, CDR2 SMNVEV (reference sequence). This CDR3 comprises 16 residues. V gave up 4 bases and J gave up 5 bases, with 21 bases separating them. The CDR3 bases are TGTGCCAGCAGTTATCAATGGGAGCGGTGGCCTAACGAGCAGTACTTC. This encodes CASSYQWERWPNEQYF.

This clone was recorded at least ten times. The V call is TRBV7-8, the J call TRBJ2-3; 10 bases are shared with TRBD2. V shed 1 base and J 3 bases; nucleotides not matched to a gene: 1. The germline CDR1 and CDR2 sequences are SGHVS and FQNEAQ. This CDR3 is 15 amino acids long. CDR3 nucleotide sequence: TGTGCCAGCAGCTTAGAGCGGGGGGGTACAGATACGCAGTATTTT. This gives the protein CASSLERGGTDTQYF. Full variable domain (remainder filled in from reference TRBV7-8 and TRBJ2-3): GAGVSQSPRYKVAKRGQDVALRCDPISGHVSLFWYQQALGQGPEFLTYFQNEAQLDKSGLPSDRFFAERPEGSVSTLKIQRTQQEDSAVYLCASSLERGGTDTQYFGPGTRLTVL.